This T cell receptor beta chain was profiled in a study of early T cells in non-severe SARS-CoV-2 infection. This clonotype was seen many times. Unique molecular identifiers tagged individual cDNA molecules. TCRdb re-called the 5' RACE reads through MiXCR, storing one row per CDR3 protein. The data contain about 38,000 distinct CDR3 sequences, 3.5% to 5% of them singletons. The CDR3 is 14 amino acids. V was shortened by 4 bases and J by 7 bases, with 13 bases between the two germline ends. Germline V gene data show CDR1 as MNHNS and CDR2 as SASEGT. The receptor was isolated from an adult who was a healthcare worker with PCR-confirmed SARS-CoV-2 infection or an uninfected control (not recorded which). What was sequenced was whole blood. The chain employs TRBV6-1 and TRBJ2-2; D call uncertain. DNA for the CDR3: TGTGCCAGCAGTGTTGCAGGAACGGGCGGGGAGCTGTTTTTT. Translating it yields CASSVAGTGGELFF.